The 29 T cell receptor beta chains presented below share a single source sample, sequenced in a study of T cells after yellow fever vaccination. Each CDR3 protein is one row after TCRdb ran MiXCR on the 5' RACE reads. The sample shows nearly 300,000 distinct CDR3 sequences, approximately 8% of them seen only once. The specimen comprised CD4+ T cells sorted from PBMCs, sampled 5 days after the yellow fever booster vaccination. The receptors were sampled from a man aged 18-30 years who received the YFV17D yellow fever vaccine.

This chain uses TRBV5-1 with TRBJ1-4; the D gene is possibly TRBD1 (6 bases). With 4 bases removed from V and 7 bases from J, the gap between germline ends came to 14 bases. The CDR3 is made up of 14 amino acids. Germline CDR1 reads SGHRS; CDR2 reads YFSETQ. The CDR3 DNA is TGCGCCAGCAGCCGGGGGGCATCTACTGAAAAACTGTTTTTT. This gives the protein CASSRGASTEKLFF.

This clonotype was detected ten times or more. The CDR3 region is CASSPGSDTQYF. CDR3 in DNA: TGTGCCAGCAGCCCGGGTTCAGATACGCAGTATTTT. The chain uses TRBV7-9 and TRBJ2-3; D is uncertain. Germline CDR1 and CDR2: SEHNR and FQNEAQ (reference sequence). The V gene lost 5 bases and the J gene lost 4 bases, with 7 bases spanning the gap. The CDR3 is made up of 12 amino acids.

In the case of this clonotype: It may be a read error: a sequence one base away is much more abundant. The gene calls are TRBV11-1 and TRBJ1-3, with TRBD1 matching 7 bases. The CDR3 has 13 residues. V shed 4 bases and J 4 bases; nucleotides not matched to a gene: 1. Germline CDR1 SGHAT, CDR2 FQDESV (reference sequence). The CDR3 DNA reads TGTGCCAGCAGCTCGGACAGGGGAAACACCATATATTTT. Protein product: CASSSDRGNTIYF.

This chain connects TRBV5-1 to TRBJ2-3; tentative D call: TRBD1 (5 bases). The CDR3 runs to 15 residues. The germline CDR1 and CDR2 sequences are SGHRS and YFSETQ. The V gene lost 0 bases and the J gene lost 6 bases, with 14 bases spanning the gap. CDR3 residues: CASSLGGAGLDTQYF. CDR3 bases: TGCGCCAGCAGCTTGGGGGGCGCAGGATTGGATACGCAGTATTTT.

This clonotype came up a few times. The J gene is TRBJ1-2, the V gene TRBV7-9, with TRBD1 matching 9 bases. Per the germline V gene, CDR1 is SEHNR and CDR2 is FQNEAQ (reference sequence). CDR3 length equals 14 residues. J gave up 7 bases and V 0 bases, and 3 bases lay outside the gene matches. The CDR3 reads CASSLADRGSGYTF. The CDR3 nucleotides are TGTGCCAGCAGCTTAGCGGACAGGGGTAGTGGCTACACCTTC.

This clonotype was seen only a few times. The chain combines TRBV6-5 with TRBJ1-6, with D perhaps TRBD1 (6 bases). The CDR3 runs to 14 residues. Between the trimmed V and J ends, which lost 5 bases and 8 bases, there was a span of 13 bases. In germline, CDR1 is MNHEY, CDR2 SVGAGI. The CDR3 loop is CASSPDRVDSPLHF. In DNA form, the CDR3 reads TGTGCCAGCAGTCCGGACAGAGTAGATTCACCCCTCCACTTT.

This clonotype was found many times. The chain is built from TRBV4-1 and TRBJ2-1, with TRBD2 identical over 9 bases. Germline CDR1 MGHRA, CDR2 YSYEKL. The CDR3 is made up of 16 amino acids. With 1 base clipped from V and 9 bases from J, the junction kept 10 bases outside the gene matches. This chain's CDR3 is CASSQAGGGGHREQFF. The CDR3 DNA is TGCGCCAGCAGCCAAGCAGGCGGGGGGGGCCATCGTGAGCAGTTCTTC.

The chain combines TRBV7-2 with TRBJ2-2; D possibly uses TRBD1 or TRBD2 (6 bases each). V lost 4 bases and J lost 3, with 15 bases in between. CDR1 is SGHTA, CDR2 FQGNSA, per germline. The CDR3 runs 16 residues. The CDR3 DNA reads as TGTGCCAGCAGCTCAAGGACGGGGGCCTACACCGGGGAGCTGTTTTTT. Translation: CASSSRTGAYTGELFF. The entire variable domain, with the rest obtained from reference TRBV7-2 and TRBJ2-2, is as follows: GAGVSQSPSNKVTEKGKDVELRCDPISGHTALYWYRQSLGQGLEFLIYFQGNSAPDKSGLPSDRFSAERTGGSVSTLTIQRTQQEDSAVYLCASSSRTGAYTGELFFGEGSRLTVL.

V and J are TRBV12-3 or TRBV12-4 and TRBJ2-2; tentatively, D is TRBD2 (6 bases). This CDR3 is 15 amino acids long. V was clipped by 5 bases and J by 6 bases, with 16 bases between them. This chain's CDR3 is CASSPTDGGPGELFF. The CDR3, as DNA: TGTGCCAGCAGTCCCACGGACGGAGGGCCCGGGGAGCTGTTTTTT.

The chain links TRBV6-5 to TRBJ2-2; TRBD2 is a possible D gene (5 bases). V gave up 0 bases and J gave up 5 bases, with 13 bases separating them. This CDR3 comprises 16 residues. Germline lookup yields CDR1 MNHEY and CDR2 SVGAGI. CDR3 sequence (DNA): TGTGCCAGCAGTTACTCTCCGAGGGTTATTACCGGGGAGCTGTTTTTT. Translating gives CASSYSPRVITGELFF.

J is TRBJ2-1 and V is TRBV12-3 or TRBV12-4; D is possibly TRBD2 (5 bases). This CDR3 region has 15 residues. Trimming stripped 1 base from V and 6 bases from J, with 13 bases between. The CDR3 sequence: CASSLGPREGNEQFF. The CDR3 nucleotides read TGTGCCAGCAGTTTAGGTCCCCGAGAGGGCAATGAGCAGTTCTTC.

This clonotype turned up a few times. V gene TRBV5-4 combines with J gene TRBJ2-2; no definite D call. The CDR3 has 16 amino acids. With 4 bases removed from V and 2 bases from J, the gap between germline ends came to 15 bases. The germline V gene encodes CDR1 SGHNT and CDR2 YYREEE (reference sequence). The CDR3 loop is CASSDGPHVNTGELFF. CDR3 in DNA: TGTGCCAGCAGCGATGGACCACACGTTAACACCGGGGAGCTGTTTTTT.

J is TRBJ1-5 and V is TRBV12-5; D is undetermined. Trimming stripped 7 bases from V and 2 bases from J, with 9 bases between. CDR1 is LGHNT and CDR2 is FRNRAP in the germline V gene. CDR3 size: 13 residues. The CDR3, as DNA: TGTGCTAGTGCTCTGTTTGGCAATCAGCCCCAGCATTTT. It yields the protein CASALFGNQPQHF.

A few counts support this clonotype. V is TRBV5-5 and J is TRBJ1-3; perhaps TRBD1 as D (6 bases). Germline V gene sequence: CDR1 SGHKS, CDR2 YYEKEE (reference sequence). There are 13 residues in the CDR3. V lost 6 bases to trimming and J lost 0 bases, with 7 bases between them. CDR3 in amino acids: CASIRGSGNTIYF. In DNA, the CDR3 is TGTGCCAGCATCAGGGGCTCTGGAAACACCATATATTTT. Complete variable domain (other parts from reference TRBV5-5 and TRBJ1-3): DAGVTQSPTHLIKTRGQQVTLRCSPISGHKSVSWYQQVLGQGPQFIFQYYEKEERGRGNFPDRFSARQFPNYSSELNVNALLLGDSALYLCASIRGSGNTIYFGEGSWLTVV.

This clonotype has at least ten counts. The gene calls are TRBV19 and TRBJ1-6, with a weak D call TRBD1 (5 bases). CDR3 length: 18 residues. V lost 6 bases, J lost 0 bases, and 18 bases lay in between. Germline lookup yields CDR1 LNHDA and CDR2 SQIVND (reference sequence). The CDR3 DNA follows: TGTGCCAGTAGGACAGCTTATGGAGTCAGCTCCTATAATTCACCCCTCCACTTT. Amino acid sequence: CASRTAYGVSSYNSPLHF.

This clonotype occurred a few times. DNA for the CDR3: TGTGCCAGCTCACCCCCGGGACTAGCGGGGATCGGAAACAATGAGCAGTTCTTC. Residues: CASSPPGLAGIGNNEQFF. V usage is TRBV18 and J usage is TRBJ2-1; TRBD2 matches at 13 bases. The CDR3 is 18 amino acids. The V segment lost 3 bases and the J segment 5 bases; nucleotides outside the gene matches: 10. The germline V gene has CDR1 KGHSH and CDR2 LQKENI.

The chain combines TRBV12-3 or TRBV12-4 with TRBJ2-5; the match to TRBD2 covers 11 bases. The ends lost 6 bases at V and 5 bases at J; junction bases unmatched: 14. This CDR3 is built from 17 residues. CDR3 loop: CASRSPGLADGNETQYF. Here the CDR3 DNA reads TGTGCCAGCAGGTCACCGGGACTAGCGGACGGAAACGAGACCCAGTACTTC.

This clonotype was observed at least ten times. CDR3 protein: CASSARGRNTEAFF. In DNA, the CDR3 is TGTGCCAGCAGCGCCCGTGGGAGGAACACTGAAGCTTTCTTT. This chain joins TRBV9 and TRBJ1-1, with unresolved D. V lost 3 bases, J lost 1 base, and 10 bases lay in between. This CDR3 is 14 amino acids long. From germline, CDR1 is SGDLS and CDR2 YYNGEE. Using reference TRBV9 and TRBJ1-1 for the parts outside the CDR3, the full variable domain is DSGVTQTPKHLITATGQRVTLRCSPRSGDLSVYWYQQSLDQGLQFLIQYYNGEERAKGNILERFSAQQFPDLHSELNLSSLELGDSALYFCASSARGRNTEAFFGQGTRLTVV.

There are a few counts of this clonotype. The chain is built from TRBV4-2 and TRBJ2-3, with 9 bases that match TRBD2. The CDR3 sequence is 16 residues long. CDR1 and CDR2 from the germline V gene are LGHNA and YNFKEQ. The junction had 7 bases not matched to a gene; V was cut back by 4 bases and J by 2 bases. CDR3 sequence (DNA): TGTGCCAGCAGCCTTAGCGGGGGAGGATCCACAGATACGCAGTATTTT. Translated: CASSLSGGGSTDTQYF.

This clonotype turned up a few times. The chain combines TRBV7-9 with TRBJ1-1, with 7 bases aligning to TRBD1. The CDR3 contains 15 residues. CDR1 and CDR2 (germline): SEHNR, FQNEAQ (reference sequence). Germline trimming cut 6 bases from V and 3 bases from J; bases unmatched to any gene: 10. The CDR3 coding sequence is TGTGCCAGCAGTTACTCGACAGGGAGTTACACTGAAGCTTTCTTT. Protein product: CASSYSTGSYTEAFF.

Only a few counts were recorded for this clonotype. V usage is TRBV9 and J usage is TRBJ2-1; TRBD2 aligns across 7 bases. V was clipped by 2 bases and J by 0 bases; unmatched bases: 2. The CDR3 loop spans 15 amino acids. Germline-derived CDR1 and CDR2 are SGDLS and YYNGEE. CDR3 sequence: CASSVRTSSYNEQFF. In nucleotides, the CDR3 is TGTGCCAGCAGCGTCCGGACTAGCTCCTACAATGAGCAGTTCTTC.

This rearrangement joins TRBV5-6 to TRBJ1-2, with D maybe TRBD1 (5 bases). The CDR3 loop spans 14 amino acids. V lost 7 bases, J lost 5 bases, and 18 bases lay in between. Looked up from germline, CDR1 is SGHDT and CDR2 is YYEEEE. The CDR3 loop reads CASVPSTVGYGYTF. The CDR3 bases are TGTGCCAGCGTCCCGTCGACAGTGGGATATGGCTACACCTTC.

This clonotype was picked up a small number of times. The rearrangement uses TRBV21-1 and TRBJ2-1. TRBV21-1 is a listed pseudogene. The CDR3 covers 15 residues. Here the CDR3 reads CASFTRPSSYNEQFF. The CDR3 coding sequence is TGTGCCAGCTTTACCAGGCCAAGCTCCTACAATGAGCAGTTCTTC.

The genes are TRBV18 and TRBJ2-5; TRBD2 agrees at 8 bases. The V gene end was trimmed by 6 bases and the J gene end by 5 bases; junction bases not matched to a gene: 5. The CDR3 totals 13 residues. CDR1 is KGHSH, CDR2 LQKENI, per germline. The CDR3 bases are TGTGCCAGCTCGGGACTAGATTGGGAGACCCAGTACTTC. Amino acids: CASSGLDWETQYF.

This clonotype has a handful of counts. The J gene is TRBJ1-2, the V gene TRBV6-2 or TRBV6-3; D gene uncertain. Germline V gene data show CDR1 as MNHEY and CDR2 as SVGEGT. This CDR3 comprises 14 residues. Trimming took off 4 bases at V and 4 bases at J, with 13 bases between the two ends. CDR3 sequence reads: CASSSGLSRYGYTF. The CDR3 DNA is TGTGCCAGCAGTTCCGGACTGTCCCGCTATGGCTACACCTTC.

The sample holds a few counts of this clonotype. This chain connects TRBV3-1 to TRBJ2-7, with 7 bases that match TRBD1. The CDR3 runs to 14 residues. V shed 4 bases, J shed 3 bases, and the junction held 6 bases outside the gene matches. Per the germline V gene, CDR1 is LGHDT and CDR2 is YNNKEL (reference sequence). In DNA, the CDR3 is TGTGCCAGCAGCCCCCGACAGGGTTTCTACGAGCAGTACTTC. Protein sequence: CASSPRQGFYEQYF.

This chain links TRBV11-2 with TRBJ1-2; TRBD1 matches at 8 bases. The junction had 11 bases not matched to a gene; V was cut back by 6 bases and J by 5 bases. The CDR3 loop spans 15 amino acids. The V gene's germline CDR1 is SGHAT and CDR2 FQNNGV. In DNA, the CDR3 is TGTGCCAGCAGAAACTACAGGGGGGAGGGTTATGGCTACACCTTC. Translated: CASRNYRGEGYGYTF.

This clonotype was seen ten or more times. The V and J genes are TRBV9 and TRBJ2-3; 8 bases agree with TRBD1. The CDR3 totals 18 residues. Germline CDR1 and CDR2: SGDLS and YYNGEE. Trimming at V came to 4 bases and at J to 0 bases, leaving 13 bases not matched to a gene. The CDR3 DNA follows: TGTGCCAGCAGCTTTATTCCCGGGACAGGCCCTAGCACAGATACGCAGTATTTT. Its protein product is CASSFIPGTGPSTDTQYF.

This clonotype came up many times. This chain joins TRBV10-3 and TRBJ2-7, with D tentatively TRBD2 (6 bases). The V and J ends lost 0 bases and 9 bases respectively, with 12 bases between them. Per the germline V gene, CDR1 is ENHRY and CDR2 is SYGVKD. This CDR3 is 13 amino acids long. In DNA form, the CDR3 reads TGTGCCATCAGTGAGTCCGCGGGGCCTGGGCAGTACGTC. It yields the protein CAISESAGPGQYV.